This TCR beta chain emerged from a study of blood T cells in healthy people across ages (dated by TCRdb to 2015 to 2017). With respect to the entire study: In model experiments, template switching captured roughly one uniquely barcoded TCR beta cDNA molecule for every two T cells. Using the same blood draw, the study looked at two additional independent replicas of 1 million unique cDNA reads for two donors, one aged 18 to 30 and the other aged 80 or older. The study measured age-related changes in TCR beta repertoire diversity using deep sequencing normalized with unique cDNA molecular identifiers. To avoid experimental bias, donors of different ages were spread randomly across the sequencing lanes. The donors were split into four age groups: young (average 16 years), middle-aged (39), aged (more than 60) and long-lived (approximately 80). The investigation overall reported the following: Because donor CMV infection status was unknown, age-related changes in expanded clonotypes were potentially confounded. Estimates of total diversity from one million sequenced T cells were regarded as lower bounds and underestimates. Because profiling used bulk unsorted PBMCs, naive and antigen-experienced compartments could not be compared conclusively. A strong correlation was found between observed TCR beta diversity and the percentage of naive T cells measured by flow cytometry. Observed TCR beta diversity per million T cells fell roughly linearly with age, and a significant reduction was already apparent by age about 38. Compared with the aged group, the long-lived group had more naive CD4+ T cells, fewer expanded clones and increased TCR diversity, suggesting age selection.

Libraries were constructed by 5' RACE. Sequencer: Illumina HiSeq 2500. The second PCR ran for about 6 to 11 cycles and used a J-beta primer mix along with a sample-barcoded 5' primer. A unique molecular identifier was introduced onto each TCR beta cDNA molecule by a template-switch 5' adaptor carrying 12 random nucleotides. Each sample yielded at least 3 million CDR3-containing paired-end reads. First-strand cDNA was synthesized from all RNA with the Mint cDNA synthesis kit, primed by a TRBC-specific oligonucleotide. Following uracil-DNA glycosylase treatment, all cDNA underwent a first 18-cycle PCR with the universal primers M1SS and BC2_uni_R. In the authors' own workflow: Normalization of each sample was performed by random selection of 1 million high-quality reads, each carrying a distinct molecular identifier. Instead of being binned into consensus sequences, reads that shared molecular identifiers were thrown out. MiTCR, set to a Q25 quality threshold and the strictest error-elimination algorithm, was used for CDR3 identification, clonotype clustering and error correction. A nonparametric unseen species model with Euler transformation was used to estimate a lower bound on total TCR beta diversity. Through fastp at Q25 and MiXCR, TCRdb rebuilt clones from the public reads, retaining in-frame beta chains. Rows are combined by CDR3 protein, so each entry shows the most common genes and DNA. The V and J calls reflect TCRdb's pipeline rather than the authors' work. In this sample the table shows hundreds of thousands of distinct CDR3 sequences, around 38% of which occur a single time. Around 30% of the sample comes from the top ten.

Systemically healthy Caucasian individuals from Russia, 39 in total and aged roughly 6 to 100 years, were included as donors. Each donor gave about 9.7 milliliters of peripheral blood, drawn into EDTA-treated Vacutainer tubes. Ficoll-Paque density-gradient centrifugation was used to isolate PBMCs, with at least 6 million per sample. Trizol reagent was used to extract total RNA from the PBMCs, yielding at least 5.5 micrograms per sample. The percentages of naive CD45RAhigh/CD27high T cells were determined by flow cytometry on a PBMC aliquot from every donor. Taken from the germline V gene, the CDR1 and CDR2 loops are SGHTA and FQGNSA. The CDR3 starts with the cysteine, ends with the phenylalanine, and has 15 residues. The read is trimmed to its CDR3 DNA, 45 bases read in frame from base 1. Trimming takes 6 bases off V and 1 base off J; junction bases not matched to a gene: 5. This clonotype was seen more than once but under ten times. There is no known antigen for this receptor. Base-call qualities are not available, and no considerably larger clone is one nucleotide away.

Rearrangement joined TRBV7-2 to TRBJ2-3; TRBD2 agrees with 9 junctional bases. This clonotype was sampled from an elderly man in good health. The sample taken for sequencing was blood. The bases read TGTGCCAGCAGGCTTCTAGCGGGGCGCACAGATACGCAGTATTTT. The translation is CASRLLAGRTDTQYF.